This T cell receptor (beta chain) was captured in a study of shared clonotypes between healthy human individuals. Some clones are missing from TCRdb's copy, which holds only in-frame ones; the method was immunoSEQ multiplex PCR. The table shows roughly 1,500,000 clones, with 98% occurring only once. Trimming removed 0 bases from V and 6 bases from J, with 12 bases in between. The V gene's germline CDR1 is SGHNT and CDR2 YYREEE (reference sequence). This CDR3 region has 14 residues. The origin of this receptor is a man aged 25 to 40 in good health. The V call is TRBV5-4, the J call TRBJ1-1; no clear D gene. Sequenced sample: naive CD4+ T cells sorted from blood. This sample's subset: CD45RA+ positively selected. As DNA, the CDR3 is TGTGCCAGCAGCTTGGGGGCCAGCGAGGCTGAAGCTTTCTTT. Translation gives CASSLGASEAEAFF.